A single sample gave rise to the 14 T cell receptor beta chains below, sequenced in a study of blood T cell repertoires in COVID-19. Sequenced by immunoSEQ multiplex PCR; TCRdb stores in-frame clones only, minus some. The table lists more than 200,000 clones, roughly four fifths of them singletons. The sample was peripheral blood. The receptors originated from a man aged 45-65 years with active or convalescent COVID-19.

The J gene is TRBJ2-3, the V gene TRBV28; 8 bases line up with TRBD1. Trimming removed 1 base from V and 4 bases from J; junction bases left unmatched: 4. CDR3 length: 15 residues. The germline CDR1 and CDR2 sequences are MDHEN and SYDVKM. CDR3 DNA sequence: TGTGCCAGCAGTTTATACGGGGGACAGGCAGATACGCAGTATTTT. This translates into CASSLYGGQADTQYF.

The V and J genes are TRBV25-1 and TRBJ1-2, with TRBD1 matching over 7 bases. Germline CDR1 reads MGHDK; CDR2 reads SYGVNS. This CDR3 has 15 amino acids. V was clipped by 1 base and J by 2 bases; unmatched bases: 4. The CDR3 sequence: CASSESGGTNYGYTF. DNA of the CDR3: TGTGCCAGCAGTGAATCAGGGGGAACCAACTATGGCTACACCTTC.

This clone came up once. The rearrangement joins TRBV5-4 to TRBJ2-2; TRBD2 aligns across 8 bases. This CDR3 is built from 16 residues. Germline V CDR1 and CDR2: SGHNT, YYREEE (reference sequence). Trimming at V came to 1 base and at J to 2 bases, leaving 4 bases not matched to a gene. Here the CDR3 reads CASSLKAGGNTGELFF. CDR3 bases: TGTGCCAGCAGCTTGAAGGCGGGGGGAAACACCGGGGAGCTGTTTTTT.

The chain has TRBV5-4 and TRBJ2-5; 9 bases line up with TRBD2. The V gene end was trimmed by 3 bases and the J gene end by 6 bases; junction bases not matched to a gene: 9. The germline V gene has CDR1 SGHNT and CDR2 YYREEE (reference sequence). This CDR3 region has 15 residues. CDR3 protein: CASSSAGGDTKTQYF. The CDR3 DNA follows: TGTGCCAGCAGCTCAGCGGGGGGCGATACAAAGACCCAGTACTTC. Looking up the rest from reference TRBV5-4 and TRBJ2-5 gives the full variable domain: ETGVTQSPTHLIKTRGQQVTLRCSSQSGHNTVSWYQQALGQGPQFIFQYYREEENGRGNFPPRFSGLQFPNYSSELNVNALELDDSALYLCASSSAGGDTKTQYFGPGTRLLVL.

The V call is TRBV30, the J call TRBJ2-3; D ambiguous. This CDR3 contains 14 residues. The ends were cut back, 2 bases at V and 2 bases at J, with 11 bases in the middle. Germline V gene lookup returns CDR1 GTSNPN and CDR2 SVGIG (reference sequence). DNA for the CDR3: TGTGCCTGGAGTAAGAATCAGAACACAGATACGCAGTATTTT. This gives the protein CAWSKNQNTDTQYF.

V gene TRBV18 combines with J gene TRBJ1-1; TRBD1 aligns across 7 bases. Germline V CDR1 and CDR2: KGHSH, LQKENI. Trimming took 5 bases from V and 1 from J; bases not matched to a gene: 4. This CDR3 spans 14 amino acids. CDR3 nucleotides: TGTGCCAGCTCAGTACAGGGGCCGAACACTGAAGCTTTCTTT. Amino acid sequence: CASSVQGPNTEAFF.

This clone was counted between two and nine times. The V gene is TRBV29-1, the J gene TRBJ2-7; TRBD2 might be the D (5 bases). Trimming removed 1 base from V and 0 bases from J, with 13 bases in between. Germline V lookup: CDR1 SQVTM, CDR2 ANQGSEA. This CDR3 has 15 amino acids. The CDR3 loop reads CSVEGRVGSSYEQYF. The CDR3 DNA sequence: TGCAGCGTTGAAGGTAGGGTAGGGAGCTCCTACGAGCAGTACTTC.

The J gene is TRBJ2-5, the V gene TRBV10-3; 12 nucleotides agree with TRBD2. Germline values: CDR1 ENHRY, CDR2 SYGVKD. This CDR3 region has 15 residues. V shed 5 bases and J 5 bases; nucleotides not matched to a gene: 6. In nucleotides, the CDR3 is TGTGCCATCAGTTCACTAGCGGGGGGAATGGAGACCCAGTACTTC. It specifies CAISSLAGGMETQYF.

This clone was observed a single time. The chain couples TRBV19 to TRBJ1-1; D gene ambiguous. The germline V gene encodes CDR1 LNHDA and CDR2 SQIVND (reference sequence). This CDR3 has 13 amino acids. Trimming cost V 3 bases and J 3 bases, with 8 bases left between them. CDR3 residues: CASSMDADTEAFF. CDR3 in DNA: TGTGCCAGTAGTATGGATGCGGACACTGAAGCTTTCTTT.

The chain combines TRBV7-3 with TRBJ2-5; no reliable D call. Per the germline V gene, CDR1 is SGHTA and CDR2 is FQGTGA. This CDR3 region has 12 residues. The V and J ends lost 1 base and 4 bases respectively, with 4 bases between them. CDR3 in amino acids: CASSLIGETQYF. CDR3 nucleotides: TGTGCCAGCAGCTTAATCGGAGAGACCCAGTACTTC. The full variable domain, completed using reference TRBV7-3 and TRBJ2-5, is GAGVSQTPSNKVTEKGKYVELRCDPISGHTALYWYRQSLGQGPEFLIYFQGTGAADDSGLPNDRFFAVRPEGSVSTLKIQRTERGDSAVYLCASSLIGETQYFGPGTRLLVL.

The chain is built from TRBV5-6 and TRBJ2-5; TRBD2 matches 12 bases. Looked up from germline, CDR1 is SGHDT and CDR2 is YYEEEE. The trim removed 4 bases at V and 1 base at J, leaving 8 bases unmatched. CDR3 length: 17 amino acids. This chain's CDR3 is CASSLGLAGYGQETQYF. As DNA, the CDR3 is TGTGCCAGCAGCCTTGGACTAGCGGGGTATGGCCAAGAGACCCAGTACTTC.

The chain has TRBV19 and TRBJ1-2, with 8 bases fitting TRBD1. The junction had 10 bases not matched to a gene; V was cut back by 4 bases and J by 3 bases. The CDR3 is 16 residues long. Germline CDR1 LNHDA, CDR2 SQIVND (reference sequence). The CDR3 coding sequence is TGTGCCAGTAGTACCCTGGGGACAGGCATCTACTATGGCTACACCTTC. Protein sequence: CASSTLGTGIYYGYTF.

CDR3 in amino acids: CASSRQGASNQPQHF. In DNA, the CDR3 is TGTGCCAGTAGCCGACAGGGGGCCTCTAATCAGCCCCAGCATTTT. The chain uses TRBV19 and TRBJ1-5; 10 bases match TRBD1. The CDR3 totals 15 residues. CDR1 and CDR2 (germline): LNHDA, SQIVND (reference sequence). With 6 bases clipped from V and 4 bases from J, the junction kept 6 bases outside the gene matches.

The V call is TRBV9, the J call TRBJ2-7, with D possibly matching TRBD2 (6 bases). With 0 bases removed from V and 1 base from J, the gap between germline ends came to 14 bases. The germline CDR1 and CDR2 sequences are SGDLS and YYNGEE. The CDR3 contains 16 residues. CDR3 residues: CASSVGGDAGSYEQYF. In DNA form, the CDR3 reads TGTGCCAGCAGCGTAGGGGGCGACGCGGGGTCCTACGAGCAGTACTTC. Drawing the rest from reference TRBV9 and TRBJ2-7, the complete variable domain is DSGVTQTPKHLITATGQRVTLRCSPRSGDLSVYWYQQSLDQGLQFLIQYYNGEERAKGNILERFSAQQFPDLHSELNLSSLELGDSALYFCASSVGGDAGSYEQYFGPGTRLTVT.